Each of the 18 T cell receptor beta chains below was sequenced from the same sample in a study of T-cell reconstitution after alpha-beta-depleted transplantation in children. As it was prepared, the TCRbeta library received unique molecular identifiers. One entry per CDR3 protein results from TCRdb running MiXCR on the PCR reads. The sample records about 900,000 distinct CDR3 sequences, roughly 31% being singletons. The sample was PBMCs, mostly from graft donor cells, taken 360 days after TCRalphabeta/CD19-depleted stem cell transplant. The receptors stem from a boy under three years old who had a stem cell transplant for SCID, so the T cells may come from the graft donor.

The V and J genes are TRBV28 and TRBJ2-1; no firm D call. The V gene's germline CDR1 is MDHEN and CDR2 SYDVKM. The CDR3 is 15 residues long. Deletions cut 2 bases from V and 0 bases from J, with 8 bases between. CDR3 sequence reads: CASSLRGYSYNEQFF. The CDR3 region has the DNA TGTGCCAGCAGTTTAAGAGGATACTCCTACAATGAGCAGTTCTTC.

In this sample, this clonotype turned up a few times. J is TRBJ2-1 and V is TRBV27; tentatively, D is TRBD1 (6 bases). Germline assignment: CDR1 MNHEY and CDR2 SMNVEV (reference sequence). The CDR3 length is 16 residues. V was trimmed by 2 bases and J by 2 bases, leaving 13 bases between them. The CDR3 DNA reads as TGTGCCAGCAGTTTAAGCACAGGGCTGGCCTACAATGAGCAGTTCTTC. This encodes CASSLSTGLAYNEQFF.

This clonotype turned up a few times. V is TRBV5-1 and J is TRBJ2-5; no clear D. This CDR3 contains 13 residues. CDR1 is SGHRS, CDR2 YFSETQ, per germline. Trimming pared 3 bases from V and 4 bases from J, leaving 10 bases between. CDR3 region: CASSSALTETQYF. CDR3 in DNA: TGCGCCAGCAGCTCGGCACTAACAGAGACCCAGTACTTC.

V gene TRBV3-1 combines with J gene TRBJ2-3; 11 bases are a match to TRBD2. Trimming removed 0 bases from V and 0 bases from J; junction bases left unmatched: 2. The CDR3 sequence is 17 residues long. Germline-derived CDR1 and CDR2 are LGHDT and YNNKEL (reference sequence). CDR3 amino acids: CASSQDPSGGSTDTQYF. CDR3 DNA: TGTGCCAGCAGCCAAGACCCTAGCGGGGGGAGCACAGATACGCAGTATTTT.

The chain carries TRBV24-1 and TRBJ2-1; TRBD1 aligns across 10 bases. CDR3 length: 14 amino acids. V gave up 8 bases and J gave up 5 bases; unmatched junction bases: 5. Germline V gene sequence: CDR1 KGHDR, CDR2 SFDVKD. The CDR3 sequence is CATKTGGGNNEQFF. The DNA of the CDR3 is TGTGCCACCAAGACAGGGGGCGGTAACAATGAGCAGTTCTTC.

This clonotype appeared a few times. V gene TRBV6-2 or TRBV6-3 combines with J gene TRBJ2-4; either TRBD1 or TRBD2 may supply D (6 bases each). This CDR3 region has 16 residues. V lost 5 bases to trimming and J lost 0 bases, with 14 bases between them. Per germline, CDR1 MNHEY and CDR2 SVGEGT. CDR3 in DNA: TGTGCCAGCAGTGGATGGGGGGCACCAGCCAAAAACATTCAGTACTTC. It is translated as CASSGWGAPAKNIQYF.

This clonotype showed up just a few times. The rearrangement joins TRBV10-3 to TRBJ1-1; D is ambiguous. This CDR3 comprises 16 residues. Between the trimmed V and J ends, which lost 0 bases and 5 bases, there was a span of 16 bases. CDR1 and CDR2 (germline): ENHRY, SYGVKD. CDR3 nucleotides: TGTGCCATCAGTGAGTCGACTGCTTGGATTTATACTGAAGCTTTCTTT. Protein sequence: CAISESTAWIYTEAFF.

This clonotype occurred a few times. This chain joins TRBV11-2 and TRBJ1-4; D is possibly TRBD1 (5 bases). Trimming stripped 1 base from V and 8 bases from J, with 14 bases between. From germline, CDR1 is SGHAT and CDR2 FQNNGV. The CDR3 runs to 15 residues. The chain's CDR3 is CASSLAPGLGEKLFF. The DNA of the CDR3 is TGTGCCAGCAGCTTAGCGCCAGGGTTGGGCGAAAAACTGTTTTTT. Supplemented by reference TRBV11-2 and TRBJ1-4, the full variable domain reads EAGVAQSPRYKIIEKRQSVAFWCNPISGHATLYWYQQILGQGPKLLIQFQNNGVVDDSQLPKDRFSAERLKGVDSTLKIQPAKLEDSAVYLCASSLAPGLGEKLFFGSGTQLSVL.

This clonotype was observed a handful of times. The chain joins TRBV2 to TRBJ2-3; no firm D call. V gave up 4 bases and J gave up 2 bases, with 16 bases separating them. CDR1 and CDR2 (germline): SNHLY, FYNNEI. The CDR3 runs 16 residues. The CDR3 reads CASSALSRSLTDTQYF. Written as DNA, the CDR3 is TGTGCCAGCAGTGCCCTGAGCCGGAGTCTCACAGATACGCAGTATTTT.

The chain is built from TRBV7-9 and TRBJ1-1; D gene uncertain. This CDR3 has 12 residues. V was pared by 2 bases and J by 6 bases, with 7 bases between. Germline loops: CDR1 SEHNR, CDR2 FQNEAQ (reference sequence). CDR3 loop: CASSLSFPEAFF. CDR3 nucleotides: TGTGCCAGCAGCTTAAGTTTCCCTGAAGCTTTCTTT.

The chain couples TRBV7-2 to TRBJ2-1, with 7 positions matching TRBD2. J gave up 10 bases and V 0 bases, and 9 bases lay outside the gene matches. The CDR3 length is 15 residues. Germline CDR1 and CDR2: SGHTA and FQGNSA. CDR3 in DNA: TGTGCCAGCAGCTTAGCCGGGGGGTCTATCCGGGAGCAGTTCTTC. Translated, it gives CASSLAGGSIREQFF.

This clonotype was recorded a few times. The chain links TRBV29-1 to TRBJ2-7; 7 positions agree with TRBD2. CDR1 and CDR2 from the germline V gene are SQVTM and ANQGSEA. The CDR3 loop spans 15 amino acids. V shed 5 bases, J shed 2 bases, and the junction held 12 bases outside the gene matches. CDR3 DNA sequence: TGCAGCGTTTTAGGGGAGGGATCAAATCCCTACGAGCAGTACTTC. It codes for CSVLGEGSNPYEQYF.

V is TRBV12-3 or TRBV12-4 and J is TRBJ2-3; D remains unclear. V lost 7 bases and J 6 bases, leaving 8 bases between the germline ends. This CDR3 contains 11 residues. CDR3: CASTKADTQYF. Written as DNA, the CDR3 is TGTGCCAGCACCAAGGCCGATACGCAGTATTTT.

The table lists this clonotype with a few counts. The chain recombines TRBV5-6 with TRBJ2-5; D is tentatively TRBD1 or TRBD2 (5 bases each). Germline V gene data show CDR1 as SGHDT and CDR2 as YYEEEE. This CDR3 is 16 amino acids long. V lost 0 bases and J lost 4, with 16 bases in between. Here the CDR3 DNA reads TGTGCCAGCAGCTTGGGGGCTAGCCGTGGGGGAGAGACCCAGTACTTC. It is translated as CASSLGASRGGETQYF.

The CDR3: CASSLDGTSGMWHEQFF. The CDR3 DNA reads TGCGCCAGCAGCTTGGACGGGACTAGCGGGATGTGGCATGAGCAGTTCTTC. The chain links TRBV5-1 to TRBJ2-1, with TRBD2 matching 13 bases. V trimming: 0 bases; J trimming: 8 bases; junction bases outside the gene matches: 8. CDR3 length: 17 residues. Per the germline V gene, CDR1 is SGHRS and CDR2 is YFSETQ.

The V and J genes are TRBV5-1 and TRBJ2-7; 10 bases are a match to TRBD1. The germline CDR1 and CDR2 sequences are SGHRS and YFSETQ. This CDR3 region has 14 residues. Trimming cost V 0 bases and J 5 bases; bases outside gene matches: 2. The CDR3 spells CASSLEGTGDEQYF. CDR3 coding DNA: TGCGCCAGCAGCTTGGAAGGGACAGGGGACGAGCAGTACTTC.

This clonotype was counted a few times. The chain couples TRBV5-1 to TRBJ2-1; 8 bases map to TRBD1. The CDR3 consists of 15 residues. The V gene's germline CDR1 is SGHRS and CDR2 YFSETQ. Trimming at V came to 4 bases and at J to 5 bases, leaving 8 bases not matched to a gene. As DNA, the CDR3 is TGCGCCAGCAGCGCCGGGACAGGTCGGAACAATGAGCAGTTCTTC. Translated, it gives CASSAGTGRNNEQFF.

This CDR3 is CASSQPDRVRGNQPQHF. DNA for the CDR3: TGTGCCAGCAGCCAACCTGACAGGGTGAGGGGCAATCAGCCCCAGCATTTT. The chain joins TRBV3-1 to TRBJ1-5; TRBD1 agrees at 7 bases. Germline CDR1 and CDR2: LGHDT and YNNKEL (reference sequence). This CDR3 spans 17 amino acids. Trimming took 2 bases from V and 2 from J; bases not matched to a gene: 9.